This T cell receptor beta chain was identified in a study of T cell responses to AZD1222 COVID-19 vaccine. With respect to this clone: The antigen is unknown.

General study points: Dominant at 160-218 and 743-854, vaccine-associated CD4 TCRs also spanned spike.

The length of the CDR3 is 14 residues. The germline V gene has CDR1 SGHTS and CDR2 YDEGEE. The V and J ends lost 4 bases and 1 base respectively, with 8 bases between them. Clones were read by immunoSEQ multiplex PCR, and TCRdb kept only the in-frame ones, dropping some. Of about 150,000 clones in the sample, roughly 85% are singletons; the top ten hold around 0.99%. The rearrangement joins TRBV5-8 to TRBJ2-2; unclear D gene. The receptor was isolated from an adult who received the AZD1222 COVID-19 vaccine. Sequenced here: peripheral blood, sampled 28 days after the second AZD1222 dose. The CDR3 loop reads CASSASGNTGELFF. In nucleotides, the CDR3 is TGTGCCAGCAGCGCCTCTGGGAACACCGGGGAGCTGTTTTTT. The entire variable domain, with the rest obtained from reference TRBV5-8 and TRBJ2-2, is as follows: EAGVTQSPTHLIKTRGQQATLRCSPISGHTSVYWYQQALGLGLQFLLWYDEGEERNRGNFPPRFSGRQFPNYSSELNVNALELEDSALYLCASSASGNTGELFFGEGSRLTVL.